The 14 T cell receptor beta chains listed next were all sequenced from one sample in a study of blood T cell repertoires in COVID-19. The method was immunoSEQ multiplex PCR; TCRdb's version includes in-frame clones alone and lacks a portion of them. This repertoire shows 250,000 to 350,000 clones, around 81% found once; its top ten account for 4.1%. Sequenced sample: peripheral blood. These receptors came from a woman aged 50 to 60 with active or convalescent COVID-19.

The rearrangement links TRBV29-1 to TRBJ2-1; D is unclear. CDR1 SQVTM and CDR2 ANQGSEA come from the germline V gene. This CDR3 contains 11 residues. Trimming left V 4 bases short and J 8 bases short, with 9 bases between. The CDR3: CSVVAVYEQFF. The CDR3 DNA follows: TGCAGCGTTGTTGCGGTCTATGAGCAGTTCTTC.

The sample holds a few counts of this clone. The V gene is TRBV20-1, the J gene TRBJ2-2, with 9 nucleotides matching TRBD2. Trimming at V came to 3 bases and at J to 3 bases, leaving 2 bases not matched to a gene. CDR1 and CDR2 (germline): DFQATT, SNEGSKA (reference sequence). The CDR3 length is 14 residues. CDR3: CSASSGSDTGELFF. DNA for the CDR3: TGCAGTGCTAGTAGCGGGAGCGACACCGGGGAGCTGTTTTTT.

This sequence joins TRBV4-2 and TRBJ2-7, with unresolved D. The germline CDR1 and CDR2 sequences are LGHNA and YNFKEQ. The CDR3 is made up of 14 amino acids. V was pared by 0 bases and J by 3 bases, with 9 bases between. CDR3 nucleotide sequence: TGTGCCAGCAGCCAAGATCTACTCTACTACGAGCAGTACTTC. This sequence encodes CASSQDLLYYEQYF.

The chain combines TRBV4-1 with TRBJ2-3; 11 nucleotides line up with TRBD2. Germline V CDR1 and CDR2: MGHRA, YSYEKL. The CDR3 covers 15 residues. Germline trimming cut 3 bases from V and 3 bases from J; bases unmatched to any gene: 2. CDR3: CASSQVAGGTDTQYF. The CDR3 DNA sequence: TGCGCCAGCAGCCAGGTAGCGGGAGGGACAGATACGCAGTATTTT.

The CDR3 loop is CASRTGTGRNYGYTF. DNA of the CDR3: TGCGCCAGCAGAACGGGGACAGGGAGAAACTATGGCTACACCTTC. The chain recombines TRBV5-1 with TRBJ1-2; 9 bases line up with TRBD1. The ends lost 5 bases at V and 2 bases at J; junction bases unmatched: 7. Germline assignment: CDR1 SGHRS and CDR2 YFSETQ. This CDR3 is 15 amino acids long.

The CDR3 loop is CASSGGGATLPYNEQFF. CDR3 coding DNA: TGTGCCAGCAGCGGCGGAGGGGCAACCCTCCCCTACAATGAGCAGTTCTTC. This rearrangement joins TRBV5-4 to TRBJ2-1, with D perhaps matching TRBD2 (6 bases). The CDR3 is made up of 17 amino acids. Trimming took off 4 bases at V and 2 bases at J, with 19 bases between the two ends. CDR1 SGHNT and CDR2 YYREEE come from the germline V gene (reference sequence).

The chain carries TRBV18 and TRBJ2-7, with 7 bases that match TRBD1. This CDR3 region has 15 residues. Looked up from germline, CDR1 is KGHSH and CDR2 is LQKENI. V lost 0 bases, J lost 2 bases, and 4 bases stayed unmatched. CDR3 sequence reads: CASSPPGTDTYEQYF. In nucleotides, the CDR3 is TGTGCCAGCTCACCACCCGGGACAGATACCTACGAGCAGTACTTC.

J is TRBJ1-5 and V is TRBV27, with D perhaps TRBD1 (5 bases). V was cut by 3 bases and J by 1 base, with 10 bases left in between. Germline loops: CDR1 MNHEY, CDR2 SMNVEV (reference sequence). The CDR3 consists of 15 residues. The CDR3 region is CASSLRGDSNQPQHF. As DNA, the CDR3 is TGTGCCAGCAGTTTGCGCGGGGACAGCAATCAGCCCCAGCATTTT.

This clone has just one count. CDR3: CASSPGQGYTEAFF. Here the CDR3 DNA reads TGTGCCAGCAGTCCGGGACAGGGATACACTGAAGCTTTCTTT. This chain connects TRBV27 to TRBJ1-1; the match to TRBD1 covers 9 bases. J was trimmed by 3 bases and V by 5 bases; bases with no gene match: 4. The CDR3 length is 14 residues. CDR1 MNHEY and CDR2 SMNVEV come from the germline V gene (reference sequence).

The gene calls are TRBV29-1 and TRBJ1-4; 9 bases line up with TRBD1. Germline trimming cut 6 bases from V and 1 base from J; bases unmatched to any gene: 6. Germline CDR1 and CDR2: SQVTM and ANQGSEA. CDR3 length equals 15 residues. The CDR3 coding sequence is TGCAGCGTACAGGGGGCCGTAGGAACTAATGAAAAACTGTTTTTT. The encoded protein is CSVQGAVGTNEKLFF.

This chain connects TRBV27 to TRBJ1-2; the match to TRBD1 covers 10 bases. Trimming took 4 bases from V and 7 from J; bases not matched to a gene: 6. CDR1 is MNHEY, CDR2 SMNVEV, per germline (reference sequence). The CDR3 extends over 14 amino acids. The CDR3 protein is CASSSSDRGPGYTF. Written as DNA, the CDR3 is TGTGCCAGCAGTTCCAGTGACAGGGGGCCTGGCTACACCTTC.

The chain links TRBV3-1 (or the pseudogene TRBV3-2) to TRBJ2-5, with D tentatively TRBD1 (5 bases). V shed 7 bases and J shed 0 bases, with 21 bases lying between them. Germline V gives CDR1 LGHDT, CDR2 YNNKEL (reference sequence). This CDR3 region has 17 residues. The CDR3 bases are TGTGCCAGCAACGACGATGAAGGGGTCGGGTACCAAGAGACCCAGTACTTC. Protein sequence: CASNDDEGVGYQETQYF.

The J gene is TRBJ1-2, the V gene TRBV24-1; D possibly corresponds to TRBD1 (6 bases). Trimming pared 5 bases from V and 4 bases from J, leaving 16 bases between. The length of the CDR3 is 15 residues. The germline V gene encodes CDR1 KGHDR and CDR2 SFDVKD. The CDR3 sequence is CATSGDGGSRYGYTF. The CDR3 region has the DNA TGTGCCACCAGTGGTGATGGGGGCAGCCGCTATGGCTACACCTTC.

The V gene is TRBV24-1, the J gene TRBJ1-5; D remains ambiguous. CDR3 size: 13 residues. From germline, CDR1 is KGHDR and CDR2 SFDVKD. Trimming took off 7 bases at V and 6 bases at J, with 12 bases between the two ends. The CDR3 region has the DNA TGTGCCACCAGAGAAAAAGGAGGTCAGCCCCAGCATTTT. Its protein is CATREKGGQPQHF.